Below are 32 T cell receptor beta chains sequenced from a single sample in a study of cytomegalovirus exposure and HLA in healthy donors. The primer mix had 60 Vbeta and 13 Jbeta primers. Produced via immunoSEQ multiplex PCR; TCRdb's table is partial and in-frame only. The table lists almost 200,000 clones, around 79% of them singletons, with more than 0.35% in the top ten. Sequencing was done on a sample of PBMCs. The receptors come from a male donor in good health and CMV-seropositive.

CDR3 in DNA: TGTGCCAGCAGTGCGTCCCCGGGACAAATAGTCGACTACGAGCAGTACTTC. Its protein product is CASSASPGQIVDYEQYF. The V call is TRBV28, the J call TRBJ2-7; D may be TRBD1 (6 bases). The germline CDR1 and CDR2 sequences are MDHEN and SYDVKM. Trimming left V 5 bases short and J 3 bases short, with 23 bases between. CDR3 size: 17 residues.

The CDR3 coding sequence is TGTGCCAGCAGCCAAGACAGGGGGCGGACTGAAGCTTTCTTT. Amino acids: CASSQDRGRTEAFF. The chain uses TRBV5-4 and TRBJ1-1, with 10 bases fitting TRBD1. V was clipped by 4 bases and J by 5 bases; unmatched bases: 5. Germline CDR1 SGHNT, CDR2 YYREEE (reference sequence). The CDR3 is 14 amino acids.

In its sample, this clone was seen once. This rearrangement joins TRBV6-1 to TRBJ2-7; tentatively, D is TRBD1 (6 bases). Germline V gene sequence: CDR1 MNHNS, CDR2 SASEGT. CDR3 length: 15 amino acids. The V end was cut by 2 bases, the J end by 3 bases, with 14 bases between. As DNA, the CDR3 is TGTGCCAGCAGTGAAAGGCAGGGGCGGATCTACGAGCAGTACTTC. Amino acid sequence: CASSERQGRIYEQYF.

The chain has TRBV5-6 and TRBJ2-5; D is possibly TRBD2 (7 bases). V was cut by 4 bases and J by 3 bases, with 16 bases left in between. Germline V CDR1 and CDR2: SGHDT, YYEEEE. The CDR3 has 15 residues. CDR3 DNA sequence: TGTGCCAGCAGCCCGGGGGCGGGGACTAAAGAGACCCAGTACTTC. It is translated as CASSPGAGTKETQYF.

The genes are TRBV7-9 and TRBJ2-1; 14 bases match TRBD2. The CDR3 extends over 14 amino acids. J was trimmed by 7 bases and V by 8 bases; bases with no gene match: 4. Germline lookup yields CDR1 SEHNR and CDR2 FQNEAQ (reference sequence). The CDR3: CASLTSGGANEQFF. CDR3 sequence (DNA): TGTGCCAGCCTGACTAGCGGGGGGGCGAATGAGCAGTTCTTC.

This clone showed up just a few times. The chain uses TRBV27 and TRBJ1-1; D might be TRBD1 (6 bases). Per germline, CDR1 MNHEY and CDR2 SMNVEV (reference sequence). Trimming pared 4 bases from V and 5 bases from J, leaving 11 bases between. The CDR3 loop spans 13 amino acids. CDR3 sequence reads: CASSYGTMTEAFF. The CDR3 DNA reads TGTGCCAGCAGTTACGGGACAATGACTGAAGCTTTCTTT.

The chain recombines TRBV5-8 with TRBJ1-3; 8 bases are a match to TRBD1. This CDR3 has 16 amino acids. Losses at the gene ends were 4 bases for V and 4 bases for J; bases not matched to a gene: 10. Germline loops: CDR1 SGHTS, CDR2 YDEGEE. The CDR3 nucleotides are TGTGCCAGCAGCACCCTCAGGGGGCTTGGAGGAAACACCATATATTTT. It yields the protein CASSTLRGLGGNTIYF.

The chain uses TRBV6-5 and TRBJ2-1, with D possibly matching TRBD1 (5 bases). CDR1 MNHEY and CDR2 SVGAGI come from the germline V gene. With 0 bases removed from V and 5 bases from J, the gap between germline ends came to 8 bases. CDR3 size: 14 residues. This chain's CDR3 is CASSYSREHNEQFF. The CDR3 DNA follows: TGTGCCAGCAGTTACTCCAGGGAACACAATGAGCAGTTCTTC.

The chain has TRBV7-8 and TRBJ2-7; a weak D match, TRBD2 (6 bases). Germline CDR1 and CDR2: SGHVS and FQNEAQ. The CDR3 contains 13 residues. V was trimmed by 6 bases and J by 3 bases, leaving 12 bases between them. The CDR3 sequence: CASRTPGVYEQYF. The DNA for the CDR3 is TGTGCCAGCAGGACACCGGGAGTCTACGAGCAGTACTTC.

The rearrangement joins TRBV7-9 to TRBJ2-7; 9 positions match TRBD1. Germline CDR1 SEHNR, CDR2 FQNEAQ (reference sequence). This CDR3 spans 15 amino acids. The V segment lost 5 bases and the J segment 6 bases; nucleotides outside the gene matches: 11. The CDR3 DNA reads as TGTGCCAGCAGCCTAAGGACAGGGGAGGGGAGCGAGCAGTACTTC. Its protein is CASSLRTGEGSEQYF.

The chain joins TRBV9 to TRBJ1-6; D is possibly TRBD1 (5 bases). The CDR3 has 17 amino acids. Trimming removed 3 bases from V and 7 bases from J, with 20 bases in between. CDR1 is SGDLS and CDR2 is YYNGEE in the germline V gene. The CDR3 sequence is CASSARPDSKGNSPLHF. The CDR3 DNA follows: TGTGCCAGCAGCGCCCGACCCGACAGTAAGGGGAATTCACCCCTCCACTTT.

The rearrangement uses TRBV28 and TRBJ1-1; tentative D call: TRBD1 (5 bases). The CDR3 length is 13 residues. With 7 bases removed from V and 1 base from J, the gap between germline ends came to 10 bases. The germline gives CDR1 MDHEN, CDR2 SYDVKM. CDR3 coding DNA: TGTGCCAGCACCCGACAGCGGAACACTGAAGCTTTCTTT. It codes for CASTRQRNTEAFF.

This clone has a single count. V usage is TRBV6-5 and J usage is TRBJ2-5; perhaps TRBD2 as D (6 bases). The germline V gene encodes CDR1 MNHEY and CDR2 SVGAGI. The CDR3 spans 11 residues. The germline V and J ends were trimmed by 6 bases and 5 bases, with 7 bases remaining between them. The CDR3 here is CASRRDETQYF. The DNA of the CDR3 is TGTGCCAGCAGGCGGGATGAGACCCAGTACTTC.

The V and J genes are TRBV27 and TRBJ1-5; no definite D call. Germline V gene data show CDR1 as MNHEY and CDR2 as SMNVEV (reference sequence). The CDR3 spans 15 residues. Trimming took 6 bases from V and 4 from J, leaving 16 bases between them. In nucleotides, the CDR3 is TGTGCCAGCAGCCGCGCGCGAGGGTTAAATCAGCCCCAGCATTTT. This sequence encodes CASSRARGLNQPQHF.

The V call is TRBV7-2, the J call TRBJ1-4; 9 bases are a match to TRBD1. Germline CDR1 and CDR2: SGHTA and FQGNSA. The J segment lost 7 bases and the V segment lost 4 bases, leaving 7 bases of the junction unmatched. This CDR3 region has 15 residues. The CDR3 reads CASSSHRGPVEKLFF. In DNA, the CDR3 is TGTGCCAGCAGCTCCCACAGGGGGCCTGTTGAAAAACTGTTTTTT.

This chain's CDR3 is CATRWNTEAFF. CDR3 in DNA: TGTGCCACCCGGTGGAACACTGAAGCTTTCTTT. The chain uses TRBV19 and TRBJ1-1; D unclear. The CDR3 loop spans 11 amino acids. The germline CDR1 and CDR2 sequences are LNHDA and SQIVND (reference sequence). Trimming took off 10 bases at V and 1 base at J, with 7 bases between the two ends.

CDR3 sequence reads: CASSADGSYEQYF. Written as DNA, the CDR3 is TGTGCCAGCAGCGCTGACGGGTCCTACGAGCAGTACTTC. The genes are TRBV7-7 and TRBJ2-7; D uncertain. There are 13 residues in the CDR3. The V and J ends lost 5 bases and 1 base respectively, with 9 bases between them. Germline values: CDR1 SSHAT, CDR2 FNYEAQ (reference sequence).

This clone has just a few counts. This chain uses TRBV6-5 with TRBJ1-1, with 9 bases aligning to TRBD1. The CDR3 length is 14 residues. Germline loops: CDR1 MNHEY, CDR2 SVGAGI. V was pared by 6 bases and J by 10 bases, with 12 bases of the junction left unmatched. CDR3: CASSLRGTGSGAFF. The DNA of the CDR3 is TGTGCCAGCAGCCTTCGCGGGACAGGGTCCGGAGCTTTCTTT.

The sample holds a few counts of this clone. This chain uses TRBV10-2 with TRBJ2-3; D is uncertain. Trimming cost V 2 bases and J 0 bases, with 12 bases left between them. Germline values: CDR1 WSHSY, CDR2 SAAADI. CDR3 length equals 16 residues. The CDR3 DNA is TGCGCCAGCAGTGAGATCCTACGGAGAAGCACAGATACGCAGTATTTT. It is translated as CASSEILRRSTDTQYF.

The chain links TRBV6-5 to TRBJ1-1, with 7 bases identical to TRBD1. Germline CDR1 is MNHEY and CDR2 is SVGAGI. The CDR3 is 15 amino acids. With 3 bases clipped from V and 2 bases from J, the junction kept 6 bases outside the gene matches. CDR3 nucleotide sequence: TGTGCCAGCAGTTATTCCGGGACAGCTAACACTGAAGCTTTCTTT. This sequence encodes CASSYSGTANTEAFF.

The CDR3 nucleotides are TGTGCCAGCAGCTTGGTGCAGGGGTCATGGGAGACCCAGTACTTC. Translating gives CASSLVQGSWETQYF. This chain links TRBV11-2 with TRBJ2-5, with D possibly TRBD1 on 6 matching bases. The germline CDR1 and CDR2 sequences are SGHAT and FQNNGV. V shed 3 bases and J shed 5 bases, with 16 bases lying between them. The CDR3 runs 15 residues.

Worth noting for this clone: The sample has other DNA sequences that encode this CDR3 too. This chain connects TRBV28 to TRBJ2-7; 15 bases agree with TRBD2. J gave up 8 bases and V 6 bases, and 8 bases lay outside the gene matches. Germline assignment: CDR1 MDHEN and CDR2 SYDVKM. The CDR3 runs to 15 residues. Here the CDR3 DNA reads TGTGCCAGCAGCGAATGGACTAGCGGGAGGGCCCAGCAGTACTTC. It specifies CASSEWTSGRAQQYF.

The rearrangement joins TRBV7-7 to TRBJ1-1; no definite D call. Trimming took 4 bases from V and 5 from J, leaving 11 bases between them. The germline CDR1 and CDR2 sequences are SSHAT and FNYEAQ (reference sequence). The CDR3 runs to 13 residues. CDR3 sequence reads: CASSSAPGTEAFF. DNA of the CDR3: TGTGCCAGCAGCTCAGCACCGGGAACTGAAGCTTTCTTT.

The chain recombines TRBV6-5 with TRBJ1-5; TRBD1 aligns across 11 bases. From germline, CDR1 is MNHEY and CDR2 SVGAGI. The ends lost 8 bases at V and 7 bases at J; junction bases unmatched: 10. The CDR3 has 15 residues. CDR3 sequence: CASEDRGRPGQPQHF. The CDR3 DNA follows: TGTGCCAGCGAGGACAGGGGGCGCCCGGGGCAGCCCCAGCATTTT.

The rearrangement uses TRBV5-5 and TRBJ2-2; TRBD2 might be the D (7 bases). The CDR3 has 16 amino acids. V shed 8 bases and J shed 2 bases, with 19 bases lying between them. Germline loops: CDR1 SGHKS, CDR2 YYEKEE (reference sequence). The CDR3 reads CASYLGGGINTGELFF. CDR3 DNA sequence: TGTGCCAGTTATCTGGGGGGGGGCATAAACACCGGGGAGCTGTTTTTT. Complete variable domain (other parts from reference TRBV5-5 and TRBJ2-2): DAGVTQSPTHLIKTRGQQVTLRCSPISGHKSVSWYQQVLGQGPQFIFQYYEKEERGRGNFPDRFSARQFPNYSSELNVNALLLGDSALYLCASYLGGGINTGELFFGEGSRLTVL.

The chain uses TRBV6-5 and TRBJ1-2; D perhaps matches TRBD1 (5 bases). V lost 6 bases and J lost 6, with 14 bases in between. The CDR3 covers 13 residues. In germline, CDR1 is MNHEY, CDR2 SVGAGI. CDR3 protein: CASSRGAAHGYTF. The CDR3 bases are TGTGCCAGCAGCCGCGGGGCAGCCCATGGCTACACCTTC.

The chain recombines TRBV4-1 with TRBJ2-1; 8 nucleotides match TRBD1. This CDR3 is 13 amino acids long. V shed 5 bases, J shed 10 bases, and the junction held 7 bases outside the gene matches. Germline CDR1 and CDR2: MGHRA and YSYEKL. The DNA for the CDR3 is TGCGCCAGCAGCTTCGACAGGGGCGGCGAGCAGTTCTTC. Amino acid sequence: CASSFDRGGEQFF.

The chain is built from TRBV19 and TRBJ2-7; possible D gene TRBD1, 7 bases. Trimming pared 5 bases from V and 0 bases from J, leaving 14 bases between. The CDR3 sequence is 15 residues long. Germline CDR1 reads LNHDA; CDR2 reads SQIVND (reference sequence). The CDR3 loop is CASSFQGGGSYEQYF. Here the CDR3 DNA reads TGTGCCAGTAGTTTCCAGGGGGGAGGCTCCTACGAGCAGTACTTC.

J is TRBJ2-1 and V is TRBV23-1; 7 bases map to TRBD2. TRBV23-1 carries the ORF label, with uncertain function. The CDR3 loop spans 15 amino acids. The trim removed 2 bases at V and 6 bases at J, leaving 7 bases unmatched. The CDR3 spells CASSQMPGGRNEQFF. CDR3 in DNA: TGCGCCAGCAGTCAAATGCCGGGAGGCCGCAATGAGCAGTTCTTC.

This chain connects TRBV19 to TRBJ1-4; D remains unclear. V was cut by 0 bases and J by 8 bases, with 10 bases left in between. Per germline, CDR1 LNHDA and CDR2 SQIVND (reference sequence). The CDR3 is 14 amino acids. The CDR3 region is CASSIEGPDEKLFF. The CDR3 DNA reads as TGTGCCAGTAGTATAGAGGGCCCAGACGAAAAACTGTTTTTT.

Concerning this clone: At one end the junction does not follow the germline gene, possibly because of a read error. The sample holds other DNA sequences that translate to the same CDR3. V usage is TRBV18 and J usage is TRBJ1-4; TRBD1 matches at 7 bases. There are 15 residues in the CDR3. Germline V gives CDR1 KGHSH, CDR2 LQKENI. As DNA, the CDR3 is TGTGCCAGCTCAAAATCGGGACAGACGAATGAAAAGCTGTTTTTT. It yields the protein CASSKSGQTNEKLFF.

The chain uses TRBV11-3 and TRBJ2-7; tentatively, D is TRBD2 (5 bases). CDR1 and CDR2 from the germline V gene are SGHNT and YENEEA. The CDR3 loop spans 15 amino acids. V was cut by 1 base and J by 2 bases, with 12 bases left in between. CDR3 region: CASSLGGGPTYEQYF. For the CDR3, the DNA is TGTGCCAGCAGCTTAGGAGGAGGTCCGACCTACGAGCAGTACTTC.